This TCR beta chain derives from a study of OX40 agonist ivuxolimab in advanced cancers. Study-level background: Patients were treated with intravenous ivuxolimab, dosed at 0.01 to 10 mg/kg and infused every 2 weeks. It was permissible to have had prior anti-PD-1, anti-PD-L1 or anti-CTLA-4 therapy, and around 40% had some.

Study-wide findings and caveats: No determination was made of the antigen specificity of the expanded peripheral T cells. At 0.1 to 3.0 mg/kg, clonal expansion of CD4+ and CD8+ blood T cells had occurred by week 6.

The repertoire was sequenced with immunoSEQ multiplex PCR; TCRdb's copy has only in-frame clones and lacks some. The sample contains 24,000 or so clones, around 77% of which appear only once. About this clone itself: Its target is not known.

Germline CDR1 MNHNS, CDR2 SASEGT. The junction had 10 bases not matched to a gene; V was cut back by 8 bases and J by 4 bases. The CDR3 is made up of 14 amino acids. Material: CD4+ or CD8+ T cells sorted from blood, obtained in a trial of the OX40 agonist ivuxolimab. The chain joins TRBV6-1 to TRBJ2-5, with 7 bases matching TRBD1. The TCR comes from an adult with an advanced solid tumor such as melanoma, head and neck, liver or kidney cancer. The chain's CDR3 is CASGVDRAGETQYF. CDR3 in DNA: TGTGCCAGCGGTGTAGACAGGGCGGGAGAGACCCAGTACTTC.